These 5 T cell receptor beta chains were all obtained from the same sample, sequenced in a study of T cell changes during pregnancy in multiple sclerosis. The table came from immunoSEQ multiplex PCR; TCRdb's copy has only in-frame clones and leaves some out. The profile shows tens of thousands of clones, around 93% of them singletons. Specimen: CD4+ T cells from peripheral blood mononuclear cells, collected in the second trimester of pregnancy. The source of these receptors is a female donor with multiple sclerosis, enrolled in a pregnancy study.

The J gene is TRBJ2-5, the V gene TRBV19; TRBD2 matches 9 bases. After removal of 6 bases from V and 5 bases from J, the junction contained 13 bases not matched to a gene. Germline V gene lookup returns CDR1 LNHDA and CDR2 SQIVND (reference sequence). CDR3 length: 16 amino acids. In DNA form, the CDR3 reads TGTGCCAGTAGCCCGGGAGGCGGGGGGGCATGGGAGACCCAGTACTTC. Translation: CASSPGGGGAWETQYF.

The rearrangement uses TRBV18 and TRBJ1-4; D is unclear. The CDR3 is made up of 15 amino acids. Germline V gene data show CDR1 as KGHSH and CDR2 as LQKENI. V was cut by 0 bases and J by 5 bases, with 10 bases left in between. This CDR3 is CASSPPRVENEKLFF. For the CDR3, the DNA is TGTGCCAGCTCACCACCCCGGGTGGAGAATGAAAAACTGTTTTTT. The full variable domain, in which reference TRBV18 and TRBJ1-4 provide the parts outside the CDR3, is NAGVMQNPRHLVRRRGQEARLRCSPMKGHSHVYWYRQLPEEGLKFMVYLQKENIIDESGMPKERFSAEFPKEGPSILRIQQVVRGDSAAYFCASSPPRVENEKLFFGSGTQLSVL.

The chain combines TRBV7-3 with TRBJ2-2; tentative D call: TRBD2 (6 bases). Trimming took 5 bases from V and 10 from J, leaving 17 bases between them. Germline assignment: CDR1 SGHTA and CDR2 FQGTGA. The CDR3 covers 14 residues. The CDR3 DNA reads as TGTGCCAGCAGCCTAAACCCCCCGGGAGCGGAGCTGTTTTTT. The encoded protein is CASSLNPPGAELFF.

The gene calls are TRBV16 and TRBJ1-1; D gene uncertain. The germline gives CDR1 KGHSY, CDR2 FQNENV. The CDR3 has 11 amino acids. V lost 2 bases to trimming and J lost 5 bases, with 3 bases between them. CDR3 loop: CASSQRTEAFF. The CDR3 DNA follows: TGTGCCAGCAGCCAACGGACTGAAGCTTTCTTT. Combining the CDR3 with reference TRBV16 and TRBJ1-1 gives the whole variable domain GEEVAQTPKHLVRGEGQKAKLYCAPIKGHSYVFWYQQVLKNEFKFLISFQNENVFDETGMPKERFSAKCLPNSPCSLEIQATKLEDSAVYFCASSQRTEAFFGQGTRLTVV.

The V call is TRBV5-1, the J call TRBJ2-1; TRBD2 matches 13 bases. The CDR3 has 16 amino acids. V shed 4 bases and J 6 bases; nucleotides not matched to a gene: 7. The germline V gene has CDR1 SGHRS and CDR2 YFSETQ. DNA for the CDR3: TGCGCCAGCAGCAGGACGGGACTAGCGGGAACCAATGAGCAGTTCTTC. Translation gives CASSRTGLAGTNEQFF.